The rows below give T cell receptor beta chains drawn from one sample of a study of blood T cell repertoires in COVID-19. The assay was immunoSEQ multiplex PCR, and TCRdb's table has in-frame clones only and misses some. Of roughly 260,000 clones in the sample, roughly 89% were seen once. Source material: PBMCs or T cells enriched from blood (not recorded which). These receptors came from a woman in her thirties with acute COVID-19. Each CDR3 is given with its conserved first and last residue. D genes are given only for firm matches. Size tells how often a clone was seen (once, few, many) or the class of an expanded clone, and some rows leave it out.

V: TRBV7-9
D: -
size: -
J: TRBJ2-7
CDR3: CASSPEDLNYEQYF
DNA: TGTGCCAGCAGCCCGGAGGACCTAAACTACGAGCAGTACTTC

V: TRBV5-1
D: -
size: -
J: TRBJ2-1
CDR3: CASSQLWTGVPESNEQFF
DNA: TGCGCCAGCAGCCAACTGTGGACCGGGGTACCGGAGAGCAATGAGCAGTTCTTC

V: TRBV5-1
D: TRBD1
size: -
J: TRBJ2-2
CDR3: CASSQTPGTGTGELFF
DNA: TGCGCCAGCAGCCAAACGCCCGGGACAGGCACCGGGGAGCTGTTTTTT

V: TRBV4-1
D: -
size: -
J: TRBJ1-6
CDR3: CASSQDVQLHF
DNA: TGCGCCAGCAGCCAAGATGTACAGCTCCACTTT

V: TRBV7-9
D: -
size: -
J: TRBJ1-3
CDR3: CASSLVGGTIYF
DNA: TGTGCCAGCAGCTTGGTGGGAGGCACCATATATTTT

V: TRBV3-1/TRBV3-2
D: -
size: once
J: TRBJ1-5
CDR3: CASSPAGSIVDQPQHF
DNA: TGTGCCAGCAGCCCAGCCGGGTCTATAGTGGATCAGCCCCAGCATTTT

V: TRBV5-4
D: -
size: -
J: TRBJ1-5
CDR3: CASSFQGNQPQHF
DNA: TGTGCCAGCAGCTTCCAGGGGAATCAGCCCCAGCATTTT

V: TRBV27
D: -
size: -
J: TRBJ2-3
CDR3: CASSSTPLSDTQYF
DNA: TGTGCCAGCAGTTCTACGCCACTATCGGATACGCAGTATTTT

V: TRBV5-1
D: TRBD1
size: -
J: TRBJ1-5
CDR3: CASSPDRGPPQAQHF
DNA: TGCGCCAGCAGCCCCGACAGGGGCCCGCCACAGGCCCAGCATTTT

V: TRBV5-1
D: -
size: -
J: TRBJ2-5
CDR3: CASSLLQEETQYF
DNA: TGCGCCAGCAGCTTGTTACAGGAAGAGACCCAGTACTTC

V: TRBV5-6
D: TRBD1
size: -
J: TRBJ1-6
CDR3: CASSVGQGKNSPLHF
DNA: TGTGCCAGCAGCGTTGGACAGGGGAAAAATTCACCCCTCCACTTT

V: TRBV2
D: -
size: -
J: TRBJ1-4
CDR3: CASRDQDNEKLFF
DNA: TGTGCCAGCAGAGATCAGGATAATGAAAAACTGTTTTTT

V: TRBV9
D: TRBD1
size: -
J: TRBJ1-1
CDR3: CASSVGGQGVETEAFF
DNA: TGTGCCAGCAGCGTAGGGGGACAGGGGGTTGAGACTGAAGCTTTCTTT

V: TRBV9
D: -
size: -
J: TRBJ1-2
CDR3: CASSVTTGTYGYTF
DNA: TGTGCCAGCAGCGTAACCACAGGGACCTATGGCTACACCTTC

V: TRBV5-6
D: TRBD1
size: few
J: TRBJ2-5
CDR3: CASSSGTATRETQYF
DNA: TGTGCCAGCAGTAGTGGGACAGCTACCCGGGAGACCCAGTACTTC

V: TRBV4-3
D: -
size: -
J: TRBJ2-1
CDR3: CASSLYSGGRGNEQFF
DNA: TGCGCCAGCAGCCTATATTCGGGGGGCCGGGGCAATGAGCAGTTCTTC

V: TRBV7-8
D: -
size: -
J: TRBJ2-2
CDR3: CASSSGGARAIGGELFF
DNA: TGTGCCAGCAGCTCCGGAGGTGCCAGAGCTATAGGCGGGGAGCTGTTTTTT

V: TRBV5-6
D: TRBD1
size: -
J: TRBJ1-3
CDR3: CASSFDRGPGNTIYF
DNA: TGTGCCAGCAGCTTTGACAGGGGACCTGGAAACACCATATATTTT

V: TRBV3-1/TRBV3-2
D: TRBD2
size: -
J: TRBJ2-7
CDR3: CASSQAAGDAPKEQYF
DNA: TGTGCCAGCAGCCAAGCTGCGGGGGACGCGCCTAAAGAGCAGTACTTC

V: TRBV19
D: TRBD2
size: -
J: TRBJ2-7
CDR3: CASRGVSYEQYF
DNA: TGTGCCAGTCGGGGGGTGAGCTACGAGCAGTACTTC

V: TRBV7-2
D: TRBD1
size: -
J: TRBJ2-1
CDR3: CASSLVGGQGADEQFF
DNA: TGTGCCAGCAGCTTAGTAGGGGGACAGGGGGCGGATGAGCAGTTCTTC

V: TRBV10-2
D: TRBD2
size: -
J: TRBJ2-1
CDR3: CASKAGESYNEQFF
DNA: TGCGCCAGCAAGGCGGGGGAGTCCTACAATGAGCAGTTCTTC